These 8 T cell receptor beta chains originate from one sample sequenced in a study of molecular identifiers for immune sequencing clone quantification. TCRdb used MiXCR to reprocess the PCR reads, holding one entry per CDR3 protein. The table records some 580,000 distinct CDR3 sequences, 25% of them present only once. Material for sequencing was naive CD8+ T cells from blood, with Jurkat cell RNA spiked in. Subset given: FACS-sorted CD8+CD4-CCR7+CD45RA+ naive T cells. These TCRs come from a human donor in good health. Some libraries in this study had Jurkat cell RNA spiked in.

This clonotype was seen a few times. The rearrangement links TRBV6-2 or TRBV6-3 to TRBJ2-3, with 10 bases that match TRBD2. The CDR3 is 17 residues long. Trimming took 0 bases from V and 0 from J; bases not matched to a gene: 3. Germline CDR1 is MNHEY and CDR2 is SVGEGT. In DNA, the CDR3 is TGTGCCAGCAGTTACTCACTAGCGGGACATAGCACAGATACGCAGTATTTT. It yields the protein CASSYSLAGHSTDTQYF.

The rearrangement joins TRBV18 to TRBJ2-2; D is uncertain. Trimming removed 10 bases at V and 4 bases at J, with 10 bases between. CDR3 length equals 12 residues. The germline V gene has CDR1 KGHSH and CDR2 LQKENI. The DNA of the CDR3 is TGTGCCACACGGTCGGGCACCGGGGAGCTGTTTTTT. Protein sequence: CATRSGTGELFF. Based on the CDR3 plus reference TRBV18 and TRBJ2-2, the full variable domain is NAGVMQNPRHLVRRRGQEARLRCSPMKGHSHVYWYRQLPEEGLKFMVYLQKENIIDESGMPKERFSAEFPKEGPSILRIQQVVRGDSAAYFCATRSGTGELFFGEGSRLTVL.

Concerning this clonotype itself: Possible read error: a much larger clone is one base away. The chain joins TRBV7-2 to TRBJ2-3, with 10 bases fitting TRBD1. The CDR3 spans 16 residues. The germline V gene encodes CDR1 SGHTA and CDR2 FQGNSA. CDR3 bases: TGTGCCAGCAGCCTGACGACAGGGGGCTTATCAGATAAGCAGTATTTT. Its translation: CASSLTTGGLSDKQYF. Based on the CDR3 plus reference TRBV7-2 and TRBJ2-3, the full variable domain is GAGVSQSPSNKVTEKGKDVELRCDPISGHTALYWYRQSLGQGLEFLIYFQGNSAPDKSGLPSDRFSAERTGGSVSTLTIQRTQQEDSAVYLCASSLTTGGLSDKQYFGPGTRLTVL.

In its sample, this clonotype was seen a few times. The CDR3 nucleotides read TGCAGTGCTAGACCGAATCGGGGGGCCTGGACTAGCACAGATACGCAGTATTTT. Protein sequence: CSARPNRGAWTSTDTQYF. This chain joins TRBV20-1 and TRBJ2-3, with a tentative D call TRBD2 (7 bases). The CDR3 has 18 amino acids. V was clipped by 2 bases and J by 0 bases, with 21 bases between them. CDR1 and CDR2 from the germline V gene are DFQATT and SNEGSKA (reference sequence).

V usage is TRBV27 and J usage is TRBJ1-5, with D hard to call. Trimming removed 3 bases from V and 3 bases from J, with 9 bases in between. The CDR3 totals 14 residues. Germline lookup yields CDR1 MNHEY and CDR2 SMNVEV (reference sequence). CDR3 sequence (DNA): TGTGCCAGCAGTTTTCTTGGGCCCAATCAGCCCCAGCATTTT. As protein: CASSFLGPNQPQHF.

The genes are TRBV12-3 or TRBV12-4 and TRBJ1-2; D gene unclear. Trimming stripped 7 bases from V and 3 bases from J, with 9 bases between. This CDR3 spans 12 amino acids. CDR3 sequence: CASTDTDYGYTF. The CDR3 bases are TGTGCCAGCACCGACACAGACTATGGCTACACCTTC.

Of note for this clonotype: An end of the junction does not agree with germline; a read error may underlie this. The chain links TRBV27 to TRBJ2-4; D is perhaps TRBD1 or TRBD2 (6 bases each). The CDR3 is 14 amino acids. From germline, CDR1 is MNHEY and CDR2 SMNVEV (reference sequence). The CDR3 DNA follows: TGTGCCAGCAGTTTAAGGGGGGTCAAAAACTTTCAGTACTTC. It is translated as CASSLRGVKNFQYF.

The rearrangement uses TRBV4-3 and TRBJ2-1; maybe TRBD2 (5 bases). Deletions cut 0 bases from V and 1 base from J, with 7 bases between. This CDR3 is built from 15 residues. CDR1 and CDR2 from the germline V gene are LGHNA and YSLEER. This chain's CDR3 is CASSQDSGSYNEQFF. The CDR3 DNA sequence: TGCGCCAGCAGCCAAGATTCGGGGTCCTACAATGAGCAGTTCTTC.